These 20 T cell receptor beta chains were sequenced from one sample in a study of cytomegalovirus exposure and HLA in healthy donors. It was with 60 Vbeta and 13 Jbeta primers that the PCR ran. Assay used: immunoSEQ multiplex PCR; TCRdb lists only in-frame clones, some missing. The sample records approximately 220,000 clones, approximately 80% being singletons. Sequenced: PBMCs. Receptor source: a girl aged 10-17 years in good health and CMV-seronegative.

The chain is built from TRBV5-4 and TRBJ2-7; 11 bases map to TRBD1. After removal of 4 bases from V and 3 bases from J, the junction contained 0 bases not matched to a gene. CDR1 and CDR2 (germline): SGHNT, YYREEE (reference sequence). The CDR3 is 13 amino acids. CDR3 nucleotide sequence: TGTGCCAGCAGCGGGACAGGGGGCTACGAGCAGTACTTC. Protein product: CASSGTGGYEQYF.

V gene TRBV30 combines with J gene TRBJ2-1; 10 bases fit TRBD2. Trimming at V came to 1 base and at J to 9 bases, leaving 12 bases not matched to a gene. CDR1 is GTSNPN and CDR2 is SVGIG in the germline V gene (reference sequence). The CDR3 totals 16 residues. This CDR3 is CAWSAVGSGGESEQFF. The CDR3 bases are TGTGCCTGGAGTGCAGTGGGGAGCGGGGGGGAAAGTGAGCAGTTCTTC.

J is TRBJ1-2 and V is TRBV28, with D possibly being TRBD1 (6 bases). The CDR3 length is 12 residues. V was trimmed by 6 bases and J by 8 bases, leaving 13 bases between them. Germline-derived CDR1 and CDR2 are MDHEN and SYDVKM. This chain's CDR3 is CASSSGDGGYTF. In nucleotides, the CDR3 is TGTGCCAGCAGCTCAGGGGATGGAGGCTACACCTTC.

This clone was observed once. CDR3 protein: CASGTGGVGNQPQHF. As DNA, the CDR3 is TGTGCCAGTGGAACCGGGGGGGTGGGCAATCAGCCCCAGCATTTT. The chain has TRBV28 and TRBJ1-5, with D tentatively TRBD1 (5 bases). Germline CDR1 reads MDHEN; CDR2 reads SYDVKM. This CDR3 is built from 15 residues. Between the trimmed V and J ends, which lost 9 bases and 2 bases, there was a span of 17 bases. Looking up the rest from reference TRBV28 and TRBJ1-5 gives the full variable domain: DVKVTQSSRYLVKRTGEKVFLECVQDMDHENMFWYRQDPGLGLRLIYFSYDVKMKEKGDIPEGYSVSREKKERFSLILESASTNQTSMYLCASGTGGVGNQPQHFGDGTRLSIL.

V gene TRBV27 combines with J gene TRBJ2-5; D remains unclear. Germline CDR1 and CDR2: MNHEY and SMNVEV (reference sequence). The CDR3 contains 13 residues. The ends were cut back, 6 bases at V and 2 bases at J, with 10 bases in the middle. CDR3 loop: CASSPTGQETQYF. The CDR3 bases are TGTGCCAGCAGCCCAACCGGGCAAGAGACCCAGTACTTC.

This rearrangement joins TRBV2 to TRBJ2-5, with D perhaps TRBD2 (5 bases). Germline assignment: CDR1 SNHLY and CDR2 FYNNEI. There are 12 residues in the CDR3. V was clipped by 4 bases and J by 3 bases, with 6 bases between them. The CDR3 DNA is TGTGCCAGCAGTGGAGGGAAAGAGACCCAGTACTTC. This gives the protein CASSGGKETQYF.

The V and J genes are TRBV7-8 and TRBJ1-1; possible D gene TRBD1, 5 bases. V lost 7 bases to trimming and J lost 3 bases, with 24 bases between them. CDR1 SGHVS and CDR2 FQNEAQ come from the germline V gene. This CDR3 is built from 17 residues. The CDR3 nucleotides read TGTGCCAGCACCCTCCTTGGGCAGGAGTTCAGGGACACTGAAGCTTTCTTT. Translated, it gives CASTLLGQEFRDTEAFF.

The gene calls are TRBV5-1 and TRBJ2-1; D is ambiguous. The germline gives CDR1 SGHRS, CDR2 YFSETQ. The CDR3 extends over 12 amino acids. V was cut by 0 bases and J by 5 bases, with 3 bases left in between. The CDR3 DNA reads TGCGCCAGCAGCTTGGCGGACAATGAGCAGTTCTTC. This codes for CASSLADNEQFF.

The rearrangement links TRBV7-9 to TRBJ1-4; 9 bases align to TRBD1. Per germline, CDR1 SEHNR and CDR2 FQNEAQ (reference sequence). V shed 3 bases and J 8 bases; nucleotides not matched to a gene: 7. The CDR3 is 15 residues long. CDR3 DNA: TGTGCCAGCAGCTTGTCCGGGACAGGGTTGGAAAAACTGTTTTTT. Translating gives CASSLSGTGLEKLFF.

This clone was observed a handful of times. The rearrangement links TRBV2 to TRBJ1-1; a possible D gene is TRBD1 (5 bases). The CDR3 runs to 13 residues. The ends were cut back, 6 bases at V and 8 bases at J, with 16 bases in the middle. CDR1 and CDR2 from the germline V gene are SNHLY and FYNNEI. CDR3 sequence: CASSRFQGVEAFF. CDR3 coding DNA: TGTGCCAGCAGCCGCTTCCAGGGTGTAGAAGCTTTCTTT.

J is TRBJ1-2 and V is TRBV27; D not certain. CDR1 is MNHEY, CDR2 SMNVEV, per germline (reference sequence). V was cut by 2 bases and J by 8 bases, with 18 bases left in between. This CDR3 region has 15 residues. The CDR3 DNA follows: TGTGCCAGCAGTTTAAGGTCAGCCGGACTGGGCGGCTACACCTTC. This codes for CASSLRSAGLGGYTF.

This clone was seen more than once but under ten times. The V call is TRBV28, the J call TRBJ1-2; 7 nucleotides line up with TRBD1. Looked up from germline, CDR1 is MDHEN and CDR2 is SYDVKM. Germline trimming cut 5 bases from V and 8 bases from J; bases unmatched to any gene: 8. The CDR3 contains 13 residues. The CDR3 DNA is TGTGCCAGCAGTATTCACAGGGGCTACGGCTACACCTTC. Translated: CASSIHRGYGYTF.

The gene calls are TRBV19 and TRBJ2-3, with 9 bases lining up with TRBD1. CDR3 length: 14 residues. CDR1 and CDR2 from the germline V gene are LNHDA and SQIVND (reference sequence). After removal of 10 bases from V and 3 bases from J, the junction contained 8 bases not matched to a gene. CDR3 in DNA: TGTGCCACTTCTCGGGACAGGGCAACAGATACGCAGTATTTT. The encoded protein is CATSRDRATDTQYF.

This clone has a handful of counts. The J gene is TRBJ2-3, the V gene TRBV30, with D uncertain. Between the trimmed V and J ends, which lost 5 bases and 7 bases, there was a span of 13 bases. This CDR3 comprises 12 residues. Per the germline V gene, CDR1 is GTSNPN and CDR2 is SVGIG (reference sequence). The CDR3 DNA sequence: TGTGCCTGGGCGGCCCTCGAGCATACGCAGTATTTT. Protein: CAWAALEHTQYF.

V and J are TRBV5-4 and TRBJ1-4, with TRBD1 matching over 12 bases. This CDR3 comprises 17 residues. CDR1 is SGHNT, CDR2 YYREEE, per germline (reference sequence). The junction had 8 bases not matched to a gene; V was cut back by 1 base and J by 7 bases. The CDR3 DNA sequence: TGTGCCAGCAGCTTGTATGGGGACAGGGGGCGGGGTGAAAAACTGTTTTTT. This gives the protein CASSLYGDRGRGEKLFF.

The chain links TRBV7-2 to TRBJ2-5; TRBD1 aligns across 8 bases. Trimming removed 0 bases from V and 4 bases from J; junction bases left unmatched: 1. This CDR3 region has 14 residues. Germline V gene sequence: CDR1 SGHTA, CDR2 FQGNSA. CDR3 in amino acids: CASSLARGLETQYF. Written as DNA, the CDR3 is TGTGCCAGCAGCTTAGCCAGGGGGCTAGAGACCCAGTACTTC. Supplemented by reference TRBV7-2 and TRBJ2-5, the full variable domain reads GAGVSQSPSNKVTEKGKDVELRCDPISGHTALYWYRQSLGQGLEFLIYFQGNSAPDKSGLPSDRFSAERTGGSVSTLTIQRTQQEDSAVYLCASSLARGLETQYFGPGTRLLVL.

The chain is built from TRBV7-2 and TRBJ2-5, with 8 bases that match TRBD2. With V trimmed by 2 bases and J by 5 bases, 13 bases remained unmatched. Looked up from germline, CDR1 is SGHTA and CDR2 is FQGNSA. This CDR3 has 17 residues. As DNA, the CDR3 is TGTGCCAGCAGCTTAAATAGATGGCGGGAGGAAGGGGAGACCCAGTACTTC. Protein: CASSLNRWREEGETQYF.

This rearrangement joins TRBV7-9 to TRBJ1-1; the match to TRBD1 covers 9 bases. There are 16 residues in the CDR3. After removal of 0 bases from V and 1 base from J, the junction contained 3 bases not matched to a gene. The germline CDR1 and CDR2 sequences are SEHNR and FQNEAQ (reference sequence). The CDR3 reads CASSLAGTGKNTEAFF. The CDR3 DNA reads TGTGCCAGCAGCTTAGCGGGGACAGGGAAGAACACTGAAGCTTTCTTT. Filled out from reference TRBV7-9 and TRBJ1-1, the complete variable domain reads DTGVSQNPRHKITKRGQNVTFRCDPISEHNRLYWYRQTLGQGPEFLTYFQNEAQLEKSRLLSDRFSAERPKGSFSTLEIQRTEQGDSAMYLCASSLAGTGKNTEAFFGQGTRLTVV.

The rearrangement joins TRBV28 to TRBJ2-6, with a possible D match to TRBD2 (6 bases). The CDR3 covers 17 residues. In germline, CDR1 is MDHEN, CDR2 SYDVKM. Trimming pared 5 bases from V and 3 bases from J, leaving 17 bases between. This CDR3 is CASSPSPTAGGANVLTF. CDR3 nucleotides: TGTGCCAGCAGTCCGTCCCCGACAGCGGGTGGGGCCAACGTCCTGACTTTC.

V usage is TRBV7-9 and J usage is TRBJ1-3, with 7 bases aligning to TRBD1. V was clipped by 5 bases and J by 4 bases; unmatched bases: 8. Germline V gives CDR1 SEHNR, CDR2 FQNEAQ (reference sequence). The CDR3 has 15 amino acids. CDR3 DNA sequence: TGTGCCAGCAGCGCAGGGGGGCTGGGAGGAAACACCATATATTTT. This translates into CASSAGGLGGNTIYF.